The 2 T cell receptor beta chains below all came from one sample that was sequenced in a study of CD8+ T cells in alopecia areata. As the sequencing template, cDNA was produced by extracting RNA and reverse transcribing it. TCRdb keeps only in-frame clones here, not all; method: immunoSEQ multiplex PCR. The sample includes 90,000 to 150,000 clones, more than 40% of them seen just once. Treatment reported: oral pan-JAK inhibitor, 5-10 mg twice daily. The specimen comprised CD4+ T cells sorted from blood, sampled at week 4, from a patient treated with tofacitinib. The receptor set was obtained from a human donor with alopecia areata.

This chain links TRBV4-2 with TRBJ2-7, with 11 bases matching TRBD2. The CDR3 length is 18 residues. Germline V gene sequence: CDR1 LGHNA, CDR2 YNFKEQ. The ends lost 1 base at V and 4 bases at J; junction bases unmatched: 12. This CDR3 reads CASSQALRNSGRAYEQYF. The CDR3 DNA follows: TGTGCCAGCAGCCAAGCATTGCGGAATAGCGGGAGGGCTTACGAGCAGTACTTC.

The CDR3 here is CASSVTPGLAGGGQETQYF. As DNA, the CDR3 is TGTGCCAGCAGCGTAACCCCGGGACTAGCGGGAGGGGGGCAAGAGACCCAGTACTTC. The V and J genes are TRBV9 and TRBJ2-5; 16 bases are a match to TRBD2. Trimming cost V 1 base and J 2 bases; bases outside gene matches: 8. This CDR3 has 19 amino acids. The germline V gene has CDR1 SGDLS and CDR2 YYNGEE.